A single sample is the source of the 17 T cell receptor beta chains below, sequenced in a study of blood T cell repertoires in COVID-19. TCRdb's table, derived via immunoSEQ multiplex PCR, lists solely in-frame clones and lacks some. There are under 300,000 clones in the sample; almost 85% occur only once, and about 15% lies in the top ten. The sample comprised PBMCs or T cells enriched from blood (not recorded which). The receptors here all came from a man aged 35-49 years who had recovered from COVID-19.

This chain links TRBV9 with TRBJ1-3; D remains unclear. CDR1 SGDLS and CDR2 YYNGEE come from the germline V gene. V lost 2 bases to trimming and J lost 4 bases, with 7 bases between them. The CDR3 has 13 residues. The CDR3 bases are TGTGCCAGCAGCGTTCCAGGAGGAAACACCATATATTTT. Translating it yields CASSVPGGNTIYF.

The count of this clone is one. The rearrangement uses TRBV30 and TRBJ1-1; 9 positions agree with TRBD1. The CDR3 is made up of 15 amino acids. J lost 3 bases, V lost 2 bases, and 7 bases had no gene match. Germline V gene lookup returns CDR1 GTSNPN and CDR2 SVGIG (reference sequence). The DNA for the CDR3 is TGTGCCTGGAGTCCGGCGGACAGGGGAGACACTGAAGCTTTCTTT. This translates into CAWSPADRGDTEAFF.

The chain joins TRBV9 to TRBJ2-2; no firm D call. Deletions cut 0 bases from V and 2 bases from J, with 8 bases between. Germline loops: CDR1 SGDLS, CDR2 YYNGEE. CDR3 length: 15 residues. As DNA, the CDR3 is TGTGCCAGCAGCGTAGTGACTTATAACACCGGGGAGCTGTTTTTT. This encodes CASSVVTYNTGELFF. Full variable domain (remainder filled in from reference TRBV9 and TRBJ2-2): DSGVTQTPKHLITATGQRVTLRCSPRSGDLSVYWYQQSLDQGLQFLIQYYNGEERAKGNILERFSAQQFPDLHSELNLSSLELGDSALYFCASSVVTYNTGELFFGEGSRLTVL.

CDR3 protein: CASSKGQHLAKNIQYF. Here the CDR3 DNA reads TGTGCCAGCAGCAAGGGGCAGCACCTAGCCAAAAACATTCAGTACTTC. The chain couples TRBV21-1 to TRBJ2-4; the DNA was not compared with TRBD1, the D call given in the table. TRBV21-1 is labeled a pseudogene. This CDR3 has 16 amino acids.

This clone was recorded many times. The gene calls are TRBV12-3 or TRBV12-4 and TRBJ1-2; weak D call: TRBD1 (6 bases). The CDR3 spans 12 residues. The V end was cut by 6 bases, the J end by 8 bases, with 13 bases between. The CDR3 sequence: CASRERDNGYTF. In nucleotides, the CDR3 is TGTGCCAGCAGGGAAAGGGACAACGGCTACACCTTC.

This chain links TRBV28 with TRBJ2-4; D unresolved. Between the trimmed V and J ends, which lost 7 bases and 3 bases, there was a span of 13 bases. The CDR3 is made up of 14 amino acids. CDR1 MDHEN and CDR2 SYDVKM come from the germline V gene. DNA of the CDR3: TGTGCCAGCATGAGAGTGGGCAGCAAAAACATTCAGTACTTC. Translating gives CASMRVGSKNIQYF. Based on the CDR3 plus reference TRBV28 and TRBJ2-4, the full variable domain is DVKVTQSSRYLVKRTGEKVFLECVQDMDHENMFWYRQDPGLGLRLIYFSYDVKMKEKGDIPEGYSVSREKKERFSLILESASTNQTSMYLCASMRVGSKNIQYFGAGTRLSVL.

J is TRBJ2-7 and V is TRBV24-1; 10 bases are a match to TRBD2. V lost 8 bases, J lost 2 bases, and 17 bases stayed unmatched. From germline, CDR1 is KGHDR and CDR2 SFDVKD. This CDR3 has 18 residues. Here the CDR3 reads CATTETGNGSGRAYEQYF. CDR3 nucleotides: TGTGCCACCACGGAGACAGGGAACGGCAGCGGGAGGGCCTACGAGCAGTACTTC.

The V and J genes are TRBV10-1 and TRBJ2-7, with D tentatively TRBD2 (6 bases). The V end was cut by 0 bases, the J end by 5 bases, with 14 bases between. The length of the CDR3 is 15 residues. Germline loops: CDR1 WNHNN, CDR2 SYGVQD (reference sequence). The CDR3 here is CASSESGGREDEQYF. In nucleotides, the CDR3 is TGCGCCAGCAGTGAGTCGGGCGGCAGGGAGGACGAGCAGTACTTC.

The rearrangement joins TRBV9 to TRBJ2-5; no clear D. The CDR3 is made up of 14 amino acids. CDR1 SGDLS and CDR2 YYNGEE come from the germline V gene. V lost 4 bases and J lost 1, with 11 bases in between. CDR3 sequence: CASSSAGFQETQYF. CDR3 sequence (DNA): TGTGCCAGCAGCTCGGCAGGATTCCAAGAGACCCAGTACTTC.

This clone was found once. V gene TRBV7-2 combines with J gene TRBJ1-1; possible D gene TRBD1, 5 bases. Trimming shortened V by 2 bases and J by 4 bases, and 20 bases separated the two germline ends. This CDR3 has 17 amino acids. CDR1 is SGHTA and CDR2 is FQGNSA in the germline V gene. The CDR3 here is CASSLTSGGLPTTEAFF. CDR3 DNA: TGTGCCAGCAGCTTAACCTCGGGGGGACTCCCGACCACTGAAGCTTTCTTT.

CDR3 nucleotide sequence: TGTGCCAGCAGTTACTCGACAGGGGTTAATTCACCCCTCCACTTT. Encoded protein: CASSYSTGVNSPLHF. This sequence joins TRBV6-6 and TRBJ1-6; TRBD1 matches 8 bases. With 0 bases clipped from V and 6 bases from J, the junction kept 1 base outside the gene matches. The CDR3 loop spans 15 amino acids. CDR1 is MNHNY, CDR2 SVGAGI, per germline (reference sequence).

V is TRBV19 and J is TRBJ1-2; 7 nucleotides line up with TRBD1. Losses at the gene ends were 6 bases for V and 4 bases for J; bases not matched to a gene: 5. The CDR3 contains 13 residues. Germline V gene sequence: CDR1 LNHDA, CDR2 SQIVND (reference sequence). CDR3 region: CASSPAGGYGYTF. In DNA, the CDR3 is TGTGCCAGTAGCCCGGCAGGGGGCTATGGCTACACCTTC.

The chain links TRBV11-3 to TRBJ2-3; 9 bases map to TRBD1. CDR3 length: 16 amino acids. V was pared by 1 base and J by 2 bases, with 4 bases of the junction left unmatched. Germline V lookup: CDR1 SGHNT, CDR2 YENEEA. DNA for the CDR3: TGTGCCAGCAGCTTAGGGACAGGGGAGAACACAGATACGCAGTATTTT. Translated, it gives CASSLGTGENTDTQYF.

This clone was detected only once. The chain combines TRBV28 with TRBJ1-4; 9 bases agree with TRBD1. Losses at the gene ends were 5 bases for V and 8 bases for J; bases not matched to a gene: 6. The CDR3 has 14 residues. Per germline, CDR1 MDHEN and CDR2 SYDVKM. CDR3 bases: TGTGCCAGCAGTCTAGGGGACAGGGAAGAAAAACTGTTTTTT. It is translated as CASSLGDREEKLFF.

The J gene is TRBJ1-5, the V gene TRBV7-2; a possible D gene is TRBD1 (6 bases). The CDR3 is 15 amino acids. The V end was cut by 0 bases, the J end by 5 bases, with 11 bases between. Germline CDR1 SGHTA, CDR2 FQGNSA. In DNA form, the CDR3 reads TGTGCCAGCAGCTTAGCGATCGGGGGGCATCAGCCCCAGCATTTT. Translated, it gives CASSLAIGGHQPQHF. Full variable domain (rest looked up from reference TRBV7-2 and TRBJ1-5): GAGVSQSPSNKVTEKGKDVELRCDPISGHTALYWYRQSLGQGLEFLIYFQGNSAPDKSGLPSDRFSAERTGGSVSTLTIQRTQQEDSAVYLCASSLAIGGHQPQHFGDGTRLSIL.

The rearrangement joins TRBV7-9 to TRBJ2-1; no reliable D call. Trimming stripped 8 bases from V and 5 bases from J, with 16 bases between. The length of the CDR3 is 14 residues. In germline, CDR1 is SEHNR, CDR2 FQNEAQ (reference sequence). This CDR3 reads CASSRRETHNEQFF. The CDR3 DNA reads as TGTGCCAGCTCGAGGAGAGAAACACACAATGAGCAGTTCTTC.

This clone has just one count. The J gene is TRBJ1-6, the V gene TRBV5-1; 7 nucleotides align to TRBD1. With 0 bases clipped from V and 5 bases from J, the junction kept 8 bases outside the gene matches. The germline V gene encodes CDR1 SGHRS and CDR2 YFSETQ. This CDR3 region has 17 residues. DNA of the CDR3: TGCGCCAGCAGCTTGGCCCGAGACAGGGTTGATAATTCACCCCTCCACTTT. The encoded protein is CASSLARDRVDNSPLHF.